The 26 T cell receptor beta chains below were found in one sample sequenced in a study of early T cells in non-severe SARS-CoV-2 infection. In TCRdb, the 5' RACE reads were re-called with MiXCR into one record per CDR3 protein. The sample includes about 76,000 distinct CDR3 sequences, approximately 12% of them seen just once. Input material: whole blood. These receptors were taken from an adult who was a healthcare worker with PCR-confirmed SARS-CoV-2 infection or an uninfected control (not recorded which).

The table lists this clonotype with many counts. The chain combines TRBV29-1 with TRBJ1-2; 7 bases are shared with TRBD1. Germline V CDR1 and CDR2: SQVTM, ANQGSEA. Germline trimming cut 5 bases from V and 4 bases from J; bases unmatched to any gene: 7. This CDR3 spans 13 amino acids. The CDR3 loop is CSVPRQGAYGYTF. In DNA, the CDR3 is TGCAGCGTTCCGAGACAGGGAGCCTATGGCTACACCTTC.

This clonotype was detected only a few times. J is TRBJ2-3 and V is TRBV3-1; D unclear. CDR1 and CDR2 from the germline V gene are LGHDT and YNNKEL (reference sequence). Trimming left V 1 base short and J 4 bases short, with 6 bases between. This CDR3 spans 13 amino acids. The CDR3: CASSQGLADTQYF. The DNA for the CDR3 is TGTGCCAGCAGCCAAGGACTCGCAGATACGCAGTATTTT.

The chain links TRBV18 to TRBJ2-3; TRBD2 matches 13 bases. The CDR3 has 18 amino acids. V was clipped by 3 bases and J by 5 bases; unmatched bases: 11. The germline V gene encodes CDR1 KGHSH and CDR2 LQKENI. Here the CDR3 reads CASSPWTSGSGRVDTQYF. The CDR3 DNA sequence: TGTGCCAGCTCACCGTGGACTAGCGGGAGCGGACGTGTAGATACGCAGTATTTT.

This clonotype was counted a few times. The chain carries TRBV3-1 and TRBJ2-1; TRBD2 agrees at 13 bases. In germline, CDR1 is LGHDT, CDR2 YNNKEL (reference sequence). This CDR3 region has 15 residues. J lost 8 bases, V lost 4 bases, and 5 bases had no gene match. The CDR3 DNA reads as TGTGCCAGCAGCCCCCGGACTAGCGGGAGCGATGAGCAGTTCTTC. Its translation: CASSPRTSGSDEQFF.

This clonotype was recorded a few times. V gene TRBV5-5 combines with J gene TRBJ2-2, with TRBD2 matching over 12 bases. V was pared by 3 bases and J by 2 bases, with 2 bases of the junction left unmatched. Germline CDR1 and CDR2: SGHKS and YYEKEE (reference sequence). CDR3 length equals 16 residues. The CDR3 protein is CASSSTSGRNTGELFF. DNA for the CDR3: TGTGCCAGCAGCTCGACTAGCGGGAGAAACACCGGGGAGCTGTTTTTT.

The rearrangement joins TRBV13 to TRBJ2-1, with D tentatively TRBD2 (6 bases). V gave up 5 bases and J gave up 2 bases, with 13 bases separating them. The CDR3 has 15 amino acids. Per the germline V gene, CDR1 is PRHDT and CDR2 is FYEKMQ (reference sequence). The CDR3 loop is CASSAGTGAYNEQFF. CDR3 bases: TGTGCCAGCAGCGCTGGGACTGGAGCCTACAATGAGCAGTTCTTC.

There are many counts of this clonotype. The CDR3 sequence: CASSFGQVKETQYF. DNA of the CDR3: TGCGCCAGCAGCTTTGGGCAGGTTAAAGAGACCCAGTACTTC. The chain links TRBV5-1 to TRBJ2-5; no reliable D call. The V end lost 2 bases, the J end lost 3 bases, and 11 bases lay between the germline ends. Germline CDR1 SGHRS, CDR2 YFSETQ. The CDR3 totals 14 residues.

This clonotype was detected ten times or more. The chain couples TRBV5-1 to TRBJ2-2; TRBD2 matches at 8 bases. This CDR3 is built from 15 residues. Per the germline V gene, CDR1 is SGHRS and CDR2 is YFSETQ. V lost 0 bases and J lost 6; bases outside the gene matches: 4. The CDR3 coding sequence is TGCGCCAGCAGCTTGGAGGGACTAGAGTCCGGGGAGCTGTTTTTT. Translated: CASSLEGLESGELFF.

This clonotype was seen at least ten times. The rearrangement uses TRBV2 and TRBJ1-3; D is possibly TRBD1 (6 bases). This CDR3 comprises 16 residues. The germline V gene encodes CDR1 SNHLY and CDR2 FYNNEI. V lost 3 bases and J lost 0, with 12 bases in between. The CDR3 region has the DNA TGTGCCAGCAGTGAGACAGGAACCCACTCTGGAAACACCATATATTTT. This encodes CASSETGTHSGNTIYF.

In its sample, this clonotype was seen a few times. The chain is built from TRBV6-2 or TRBV6-3 and TRBJ1-2, with D tentatively TRBD1 (5 bases). This CDR3 has 15 amino acids. CDR1 and CDR2 (germline): MNHEY, SVGEGT. Trimming left V 11 bases short and J 2 bases short, with 21 bases between. DNA of the CDR3: TGTGCCGCTCAGCCAGGTGGGACCTTGAACTATGGCTACACCTTC. It is translated as CAAQPGGTLNYGYTF.

This clonotype has only a few counts. The chain employs TRBV3-1 and TRBJ2-7; D perhaps matches TRBD2 (7 bases). Germline V gene data show CDR1 as LGHDT and CDR2 as YNNKEL (reference sequence). V shed 8 bases and J shed 3 bases, with 17 bases lying between them. The CDR3 is 14 amino acids. The chain's CDR3 is CASSRGAVRYEQYF. The CDR3 DNA follows: TGTGCCAGCTCCCGGGGGGCGGTGCGCTACGAGCAGTACTTC.

This clonotype was counted between two and nine times. The gene calls are TRBV28 and TRBJ2-2, with 15 positions matching TRBD2. The V gene end was trimmed by 2 bases and the J gene end by 6 bases; junction bases not matched to a gene: 7. The CDR3 totals 18 residues. CDR1 is MDHEN, CDR2 SYDVKM, per germline. The CDR3 reads CASSLPRTSGRVSGELFF. CDR3 nucleotide sequence: TGTGCCAGCAGTTTACCTCGGACTAGCGGGAGGGTGTCCGGGGAGCTGTTTTTT.

The CDR3 coding sequence is TGTGCCAGCAGCTCAGCCGGGACAGGGTACGATGAGCAGTTCTTC. This sequence encodes CASSSAGTGYDEQFF. J is TRBJ2-1 and V is TRBV5-6; TRBD1 agrees at 9 bases. From germline, CDR1 is SGHDT and CDR2 YYEEEE. CDR3 length equals 15 residues. V shed 3 bases, J shed 8 bases, and the junction held 9 bases outside the gene matches.

The chain has TRBV12-3 or TRBV12-4 and TRBJ2-2, with a weak D call TRBD2 (5 bases). Trimming removed 2 bases from V and 1 base from J, with 11 bases in between. CDR3 length equals 16 residues. The CDR3 DNA follows: TGTGCCAGCAGTTTACGATCTAGCTGGAACACCGGGGAGCTGTTTTTT. Protein sequence: CASSLRSSWNTGELFF.

This chain joins TRBV12-3 or TRBV12-4 and TRBJ2-1; D is perhaps TRBD1 (5 bases). With 6 bases removed from V and 10 bases from J, the gap between germline ends came to 13 bases. The CDR3 totals 12 residues. The CDR3 nucleotides are TGTGCCAGCAGCAGACCCCGGACAGAGCAGTTCTTC. Translating it yields CASSRPRTEQFF.

The V call is TRBV4-2, the J call TRBJ2-2; 10 positions agree with TRBD2. The V segment lost 4 bases and the J segment 5 bases; nucleotides outside the gene matches: 7. This CDR3 has 16 residues. Germline CDR1 reads LGHNA; CDR2 reads YNFKEQ. CDR3 nucleotide sequence: TGTGCCAGCAGCCTCCAAGCGGGAGGGGATACCGGGGAGCTGTTTTTT. This codes for CASSLQAGGDTGELFF.

This clonotype was seen repeatedly, ten times or more. This chain joins TRBV7-8 and TRBJ2-7; D tentatively fits TRBD1 or TRBD2 (5 bases each). The germline V and J ends were trimmed by 1 base and 5 bases, with 9 bases remaining between them. The germline V gene has CDR1 SGHVS and CDR2 FQNEAQ. The CDR3 has 13 residues. The CDR3 region has the DNA TGTGCCAGCAGCTTAGATGGGACCCACGAGCAGTACTTC. Its translation is CASSLDGTHEQYF.

This clonotype was picked up a small number of times. This chain connects TRBV12-3 or TRBV12-4 to TRBJ2-6; D gene ambiguous. The CDR3 is made up of 16 amino acids. Trimming shortened V by 4 bases and J by 0 bases, and 10 bases separated the two germline ends. Here the CDR3 DNA reads TGTGCCAGCAGTTATCGCAGAATCTCTGGGGCCAACGTCCTGACTTTC. It yields the protein CASSYRRISGANVLTF.

This clonotype has a count of ten or more. The chain uses TRBV5-1 and TRBJ2-1; possible D gene TRBD2, 6 bases. Per germline, CDR1 SGHRS and CDR2 YFSETQ. The CDR3 runs to 16 residues. V lost 0 bases and J lost 2, with 12 bases in between. The CDR3 loop is CASSLALGGAYNEQFF. DNA for the CDR3: TGCGCCAGCAGCTTGGCCCTAGGAGGGGCCTACAATGAGCAGTTCTTC. The variable domain in full, completed from reference TRBV5-1 and TRBJ2-1, reads KAGVTQTPRYLIKTRGQQVTLSCSPISGHRSVSWYQQTPGQGLQFLFEYFSETQRNKGNFPGRFSGRQFSNSRSEMNVSTLELGDSALYLCASSLALGGAYNEQFFGPGTRLTVL.

The chain employs TRBV9 and TRBJ2-2, with a possible D match to TRBD1 (6 bases). Between the trimmed V and J ends, which lost 3 bases and 0 bases, there was a span of 9 bases. The CDR3 extends over 15 amino acids. The germline gives CDR1 SGDLS, CDR2 YYNGEE. CDR3 nucleotides: TGTGCCAGCAGCGGACGACAGGCGAACACCGGGGAGCTGTTTTTT. This sequence encodes CASSGRQANTGELFF.

This clonotype was seen ten or more times. This rearrangement joins TRBV7-2 to TRBJ2-5, with D perhaps TRBD2 (5 bases). CDR3 size: 14 residues. Trimming stripped 3 bases from V and 4 bases from J, with 12 bases between. Germline assignment: CDR1 SGHTA and CDR2 FQGNSA. CDR3 DNA sequence: TGTGCCAGCAGCTTTAAAGCGAGCGGAGAGACCCAGTACTTC. This encodes CASSFKASGETQYF.

The chain combines TRBV5-1 with TRBJ1-1; tentatively, D is TRBD1 (6 bases). In germline, CDR1 is SGHRS, CDR2 YFSETQ. V shed 2 bases and J shed 6 bases, with 14 bases lying between them. The CDR3 loop spans 14 amino acids. CDR3: CASSFTGDISEAFF. In DNA, the CDR3 is TGCGCCAGCAGCTTCACGGGGGACATCTCTGAAGCTTTCTTT.

A few counts support this clonotype. The V and J genes are TRBV5-4 and TRBJ2-1; 16 bases map to TRBD2. Germline CDR1 is SGHNT and CDR2 is YYREEE (reference sequence). The CDR3 is 16 residues long. The ends lost 4 bases at V and 6 bases at J; junction bases unmatched: 4. The CDR3: CASSVGLAGGANEQFF. For the CDR3, the DNA is TGTGCCAGCAGCGTGGGACTAGCGGGAGGGGCCAATGAGCAGTTCTTC.

Only a few counts were recorded for this clonotype. The V and J genes are TRBV27 and TRBJ2-7; 11 nucleotides agree with TRBD1. The ends lost 8 bases at V and 1 base at J; junction bases unmatched: 4. Germline V gene data show CDR1 as MNHEY and CDR2 as SMNVEV (reference sequence). The CDR3 has 14 amino acids. The CDR3 protein is CASGGTGGSYEQYF. CDR3 nucleotide sequence: TGTGCCAGCGGGGGGACAGGGGGATCCTACGAGCAGTACTTC.

This clonotype came up a few times. The chain joins TRBV19 to TRBJ1-1; 8 bases line up with TRBD1. This CDR3 region has 13 residues. Germline CDR1 LNHDA, CDR2 SQIVND (reference sequence). J gave up 10 bases and V 7 bases, and 11 bases lay outside the gene matches. CDR3 protein: CASTPGQGGLAFF. The CDR3 DNA sequence: TGTGCCAGTACCCCCGGACAGGGAGGTCTAGCTTTCTTT. The full variable domain, its missing parts supplied by reference TRBV19 and TRBJ1-1, is DGGITQSPKYLFRKEGQNVTLSCEQNLNHDAMYWYRQDPGQGLRLIYYSQIVNDFQKGDIAEGYSVSREKKESFPLTVTSAQKNPTAFYLCASTPGQGGLAFFGQGTRLTVV.

The rearrangement links TRBV29-1 to TRBJ2-1; 12 nucleotides line up with TRBD2. V was pared by 3 bases and J by 7 bases, with 7 bases of the junction left unmatched. The germline gives CDR1 SQVTM, CDR2 ANQGSEA. The CDR3 has 15 residues. CDR3 protein: CSVERLAGGLNEQFF. The CDR3 DNA is TGCAGCGTTGAGAGGCTAGCGGGAGGGCTTAATGAGCAGTTCTTC.